This TCR beta chain appears in the sequencing data of a study of blood T cell repertoires in COVID-19 (dated by TCRdb to 2018 to 2020). With respect to the entire study: The collaborator samples originated in the United States, Italy and Spain and spanned the acute and convalescent phases of COVID-19. The material from the prospective study consisted of cDNA or gDNA derived from T cells, B-cell-depleted T cells, or PBMCs. The dataset comprised deeply sampled blood TCRbeta repertoires from subjects exposed to, actively infected with, or recovered from COVID-19. The repertoires were released in a freely available public database meant as a resource for research on the immune response to SARS-CoV-2. The samples were drawn from two sources: the first 160 participants of the ongoing ImmuneRACE study, and over 1,000 subjects contributed by 6 global collaborators. Sample metadata almost always included a de-identified subject ID, COVID-19 status, age in years and sex. Where available, HLA class I and class II types were obtained from metadata supplied by the sample provider rather than from assay-based typing. What the research found in general, with its limitations: Clinical and demographic metadata were provided uncurated, with the amount varying by source and participant.

The immunoSEQ Assay, a bias-controlled multiplex PCR, was used to amplify TCRbeta CDR3 regions from genomic DNA. The paper's processing steps were these. The number of nucleated cells in each sample was estimated by amplification of reference gene primers within the assay. Sequence reads were collapsed and filtered to measure the absolute abundance of every unique TCRbeta CDR3 rearrangement. For each sample, productive Simpson clonality was calculated by taking the square root of Simpson's diversity index across productive rearrangements. The immuneACCESS repertoire file appears here via TCRdb, limited to in-frame rearrangements. These files lack a portion of the clones; in checked studies, under half of the deficit traces to unresolved V genes, and the cause of the others is not known. V and J calls and clone size are those listed in that table; D and trimming were worked out from the DNA. Counted in this sample were 250,000 to 300,000 clones; more than 70% of them appeared once. Roughly 10% of the sample is taken by the ten largest.

The germline V gene sets CDR1 to KGHSH and CDR2 to LQKENI. The CDR3 covers 14 residues, taking in both the cysteine and the phenylalanine. Only the CDR3 DNA stays, 42 bases, in frame from base 1. Ends trimmed: V by 3 bases, J by 7 bases; bases unmatched to a gene: 2. In Seattle, one collaborating source enrolled patients while the infection was active and tracked those patients longitudinally over the course of disease. Collaborating institutions collected whole blood in K2EDTA tubes following their own protocols. For TCRbeta analysis, collaborators shipped samples in one of three forms: frozen whole blood, isolated PBMCs, or DNA extracted from either of those sample types. Regarding this clone: Which antigen it targets is not known. No per-base quality is available; no much larger clone lies one base away.

The TCR originated in a woman aged 25 to 39 with COVID-19, enrolled during active disease. This receptor chain uses TRBV18 and TRBJ2-4; TRBD2 matches 11 bases in the middle. Material: peripheral blood. The nucleotides are TGTGCCAGCTCACCGCTAGCGGGAGGCAACATTCAGTACTTC. Its coded protein is CASSPLAGGNIQYF. Joined to the reference TRBV18 and TRBJ2-4 proteins, this CDR3 gives the full variable domain: NAGVMQNPRHLVRRRGQEARLRCSPMKGHSHVYWYRQLPEEGLKFMVYLQKENIIDESGMPKERFSAEFPKEGPSILRIQQVVRGDSAAYFCASSPLAGGNIQYFGAGTRLSVL.